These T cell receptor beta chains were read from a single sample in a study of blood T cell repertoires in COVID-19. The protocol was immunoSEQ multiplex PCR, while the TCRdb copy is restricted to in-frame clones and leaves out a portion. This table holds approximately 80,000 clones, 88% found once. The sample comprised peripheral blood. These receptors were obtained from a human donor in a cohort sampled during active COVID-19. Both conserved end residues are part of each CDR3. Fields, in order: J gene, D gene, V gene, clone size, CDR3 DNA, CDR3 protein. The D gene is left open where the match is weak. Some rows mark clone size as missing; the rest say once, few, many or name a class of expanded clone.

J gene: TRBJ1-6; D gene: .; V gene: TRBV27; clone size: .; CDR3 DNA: TGTGCCAGCAGTCCCTCGGGTGGAGGCACCATCAGCTCCTATAATTCACCCCTCCACTTT; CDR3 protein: CASSPSGGGTISSYNSPLHF
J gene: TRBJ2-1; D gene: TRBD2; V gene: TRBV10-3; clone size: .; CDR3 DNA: TGTGCCATCAGTGAGTCGTCTAGCGGGAGGGCTGGCAATGAGCAGTTCTTC; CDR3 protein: CAISESSSGRAGNEQFF
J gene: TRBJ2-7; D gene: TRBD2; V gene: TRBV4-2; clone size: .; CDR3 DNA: TGTGCCAGCAGCCAAGGCCTAGCGGGAGAATGGTGGTACGAGCAGTACTTC; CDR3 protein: CASSQGLAGEWWYEQYF
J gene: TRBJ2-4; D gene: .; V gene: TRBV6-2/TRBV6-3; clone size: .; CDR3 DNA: TGTGCCAGCAGTTACGAGGGCCGTCCGGCCAAAAACATTCAGTACTTC; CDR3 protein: CASSYEGRPAKNIQYF
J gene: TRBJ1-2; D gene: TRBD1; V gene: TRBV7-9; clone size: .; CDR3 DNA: TGTGCCAGCAGCTATCCGGGACAGGGGTATGGCTACACCTTC; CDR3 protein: CASSYPGQGYGYTF
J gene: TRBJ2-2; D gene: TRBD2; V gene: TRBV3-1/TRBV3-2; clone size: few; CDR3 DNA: TGTGCCAGCAGCCCACAGCGGGGGGACACCGGGGAGCTGTTTTTT; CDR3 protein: CASSPQRGDTGELFF
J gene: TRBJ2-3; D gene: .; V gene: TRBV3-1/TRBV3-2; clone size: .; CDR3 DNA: TGTGCCAGCAGCCAACAGGCCGGAAGCACAGATACGCAGTATTTT; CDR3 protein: CASSQQAGSTDTQYF
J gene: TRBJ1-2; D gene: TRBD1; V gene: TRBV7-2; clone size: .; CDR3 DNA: TGTGCCAGCAGCTTAACAGGGGCATATGGCTACACCTTC; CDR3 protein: CASSLTGAYGYTF
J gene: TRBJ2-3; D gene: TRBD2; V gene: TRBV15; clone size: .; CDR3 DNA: TGTGCCACCAGCAGAGATCCCCCGGTTAGCGGGGGCACAGATACGCAGTATTTT; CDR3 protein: CATSRDPPVSGGTDTQYF
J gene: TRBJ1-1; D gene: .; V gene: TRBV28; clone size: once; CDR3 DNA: TGTGCCAGCAGTTTAACTTCCCCGCACACTGAAGCTTTCTTT; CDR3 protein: CASSLTSPHTEAFF
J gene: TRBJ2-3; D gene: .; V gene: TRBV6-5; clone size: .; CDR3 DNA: TGTGCCAGCAGTTACGGGACTCGACCTAGCACAGATACGCAGTATTTT; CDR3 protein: CASSYGTRPSTDTQYF
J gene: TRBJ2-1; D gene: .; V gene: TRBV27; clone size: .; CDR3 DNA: TGTGCCAGCAGCCTGAGCTCCTACAATGAGCAGTTCTTC; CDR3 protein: CASSLSSYNEQFF
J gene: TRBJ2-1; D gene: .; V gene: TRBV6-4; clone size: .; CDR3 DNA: TGTGCCAGCAGATTAGACAGGAACAATGAGCAGTTCTTC; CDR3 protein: CASRLDRNNEQFF
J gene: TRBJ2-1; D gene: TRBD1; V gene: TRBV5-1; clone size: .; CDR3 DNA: TGCGCCAGCAGCTTGGAGGGACAGGATTACAATGAGCAGTTCTTC; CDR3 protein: CASSLEGQDYNEQFF
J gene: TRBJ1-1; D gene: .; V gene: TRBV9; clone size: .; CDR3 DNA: TGTGCCAGCAGCGTATCAGGGTACACTGAAGCTTTCTTT; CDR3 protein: CASSVSGYTEAFF
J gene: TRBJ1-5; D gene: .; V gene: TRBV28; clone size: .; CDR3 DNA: TGTGCCAGCAGTTCTAGTAGCAATCAGCCCCAGCATTTT; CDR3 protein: CASSSSSNQPQHF
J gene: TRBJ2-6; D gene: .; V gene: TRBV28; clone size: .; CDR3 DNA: TGTGCCAGCAGCGAGACAAGGACAGCGGGGGCCAACGTCCTGACTTTC; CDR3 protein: CASSETRTAGANVLTF
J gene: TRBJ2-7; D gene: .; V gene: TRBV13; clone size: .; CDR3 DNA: TGTGCCAGCAGTTCCCAGCGGTCCTACGAGCAGTACTTC; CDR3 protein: CASSSQRSYEQYF
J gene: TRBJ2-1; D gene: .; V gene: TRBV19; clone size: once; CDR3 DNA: TGTGCCAGTAGTATCCAGGACTACAATGAGCAGTTCTTC; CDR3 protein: CASSIQDYNEQFF
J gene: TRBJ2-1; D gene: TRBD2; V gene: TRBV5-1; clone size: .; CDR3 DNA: TGCGCCAGCAGCTTGGGGGGCGGGGGGGCCTACAATGAGCAGTTCTTC; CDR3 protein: CASSLGGGGAYNEQFF
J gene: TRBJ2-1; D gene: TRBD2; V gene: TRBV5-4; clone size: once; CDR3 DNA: TGTGCCAGCAGCTGGGGACTAACTGAGCAGTTCTTC; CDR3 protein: CASSWGLTEQFF
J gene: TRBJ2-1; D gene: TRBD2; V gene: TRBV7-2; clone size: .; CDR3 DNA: TGTGCCAGCAGCTTGTCGGGAGGGCCCTACAATGAGCAGTTCTTC; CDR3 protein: CASSLSGGPYNEQFF
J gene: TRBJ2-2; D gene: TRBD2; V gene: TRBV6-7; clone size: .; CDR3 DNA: TGTGCCAGCAGTTACTGGGGGACTAGCGGGAACACCGGGGAGCTGTTTTTT; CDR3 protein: CASSYWGTSGNTGELFF
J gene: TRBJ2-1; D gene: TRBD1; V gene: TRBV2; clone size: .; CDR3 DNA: TGTGCCAGCAGCCTCCCCCCGGGACAGCGCTCCTACAATGAGCAGTTCTTC; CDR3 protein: CASSLPPGQRSYNEQFF
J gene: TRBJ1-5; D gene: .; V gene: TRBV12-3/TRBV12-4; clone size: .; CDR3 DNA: TGTGCCAGCAGCGAACTCTCTTCGGTACCCCAGCATTTT; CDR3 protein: CASSELSSVPQHF
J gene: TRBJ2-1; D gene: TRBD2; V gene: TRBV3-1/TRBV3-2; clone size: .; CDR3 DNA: TGTGCCAGCAGCCCAACGGGAGGGCGGAGGTCCTACAATGAGCAGTTCTTC; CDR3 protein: CASSPTGGRRSYNEQFF
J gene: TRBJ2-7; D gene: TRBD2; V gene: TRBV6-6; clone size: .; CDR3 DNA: TGTGCCAGCAGCTACAGCGGGGGAAGCTCCTACGAGCAGTACTTC; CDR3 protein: CASSYSGGSSYEQYF
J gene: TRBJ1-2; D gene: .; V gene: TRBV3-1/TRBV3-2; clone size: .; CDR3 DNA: TGTGCCAGCAGCCGTTCAACTCTTACCTATGGCTACACCTTC; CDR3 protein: CASSRSTLTYGYTF
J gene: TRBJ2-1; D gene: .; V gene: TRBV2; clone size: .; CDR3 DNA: TGTGCCAGCAGTGAAGATCAAAGTCGGCGGGGAGACAATGAGCAGTTCTTC; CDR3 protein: CASSEDQSRRGDNEQFF
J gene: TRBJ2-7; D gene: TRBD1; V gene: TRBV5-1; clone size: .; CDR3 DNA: TGCGCCAGCAGCTCTGGGACAGACTCCTACGAGCAGTACTTC; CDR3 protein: CASSSGTDSYEQYF
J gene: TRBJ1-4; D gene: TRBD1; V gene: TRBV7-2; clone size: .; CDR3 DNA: TGTGCCAGCAAGGGGACAGGGGGAGCGACTAATGAAAAACTGTTTTTT; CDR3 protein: CASKGTGGATNEKLFF
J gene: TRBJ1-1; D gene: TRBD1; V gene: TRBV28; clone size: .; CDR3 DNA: TGTGCCAGCAGTACAGGACAGGACACTGAAGCTTTCTTT; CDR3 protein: CASSTGQDTEAFF
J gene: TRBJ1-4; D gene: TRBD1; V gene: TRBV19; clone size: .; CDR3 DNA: TGTGCCAGTAGAAAAGACAGGGGAGTTGATGAAAAACTGTTTTTT; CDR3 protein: CASRKDRGVDEKLFF
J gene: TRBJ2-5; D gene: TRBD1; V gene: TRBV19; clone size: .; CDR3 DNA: TGTGCCAGTAGTCAGGGGGCTAAAGAGACCCAGTACTTC; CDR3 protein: CASSQGAKETQYF
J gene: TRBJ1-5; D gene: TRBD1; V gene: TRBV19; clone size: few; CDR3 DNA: TGTGCCAGTAAGGACAGGACCCATCAGCCCCAGCATTTT; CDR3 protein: CASKDRTHQPQHF
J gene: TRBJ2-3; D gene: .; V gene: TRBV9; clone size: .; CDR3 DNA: TGTGCCAGCAGCGTAGAAGGGGCTCTTGGGTCAGATACGCAGTATTTT; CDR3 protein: CASSVEGALGSDTQYF
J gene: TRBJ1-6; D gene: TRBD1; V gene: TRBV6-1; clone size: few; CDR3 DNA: TGTGCCAGCAGTGATGGAGGGGGCGAGTCACCCCTCCACTTT; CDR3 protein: CASSDGGGESPLHF